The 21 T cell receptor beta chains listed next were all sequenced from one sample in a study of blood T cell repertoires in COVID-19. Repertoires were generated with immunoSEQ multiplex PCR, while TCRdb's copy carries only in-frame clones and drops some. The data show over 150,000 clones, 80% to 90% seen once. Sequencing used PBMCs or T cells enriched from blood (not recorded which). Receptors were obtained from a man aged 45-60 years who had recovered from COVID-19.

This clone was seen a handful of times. The chain's CDR3 is CASSRTGGRNEQFF. The CDR3 DNA sequence: TGTGCCAGCAGCAGGACAGGGGGGCGAAATGAGCAGTTCTTC. The chain recombines TRBV11-2 with TRBJ2-1; 10 bases line up with TRBD1. Germline lookup yields CDR1 SGHAT and CDR2 FQNNGV. The length of the CDR3 is 14 residues. V was pared by 5 bases and J by 7 bases, with 5 bases of the junction left unmatched.

The CDR3 loop reads CASRPPGVVTQYF. The CDR3 DNA reads as TGTGCCAGCAGACCCCCGGGGGTGGTGACCCAGTACTTC. The genes are TRBV7-6 and TRBJ2-5; possibly TRBD2 for D (6 bases). CDR1 and CDR2 (germline): SGHVS, FNYEAQ. Trimming left V 6 bases short and J 7 bases short, with 15 bases between. CDR3 length: 13 residues.

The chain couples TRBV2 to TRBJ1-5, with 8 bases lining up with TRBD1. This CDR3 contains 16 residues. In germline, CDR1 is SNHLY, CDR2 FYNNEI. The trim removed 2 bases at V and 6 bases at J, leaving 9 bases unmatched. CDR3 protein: CASSERATGAPQPQHF. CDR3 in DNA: TGTGCCAGCAGTGAAAGGGCGACAGGGGCCCCTCAGCCCCAGCATTTT.

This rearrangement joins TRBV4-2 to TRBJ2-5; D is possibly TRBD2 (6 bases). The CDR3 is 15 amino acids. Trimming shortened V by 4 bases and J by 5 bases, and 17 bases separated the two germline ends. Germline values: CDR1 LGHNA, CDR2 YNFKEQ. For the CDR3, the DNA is TGTGCCAGCAGCCCTCTGACGGGGGTAGGTGAGACCCAGTACTTC. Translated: CASSPLTGVGETQYF.

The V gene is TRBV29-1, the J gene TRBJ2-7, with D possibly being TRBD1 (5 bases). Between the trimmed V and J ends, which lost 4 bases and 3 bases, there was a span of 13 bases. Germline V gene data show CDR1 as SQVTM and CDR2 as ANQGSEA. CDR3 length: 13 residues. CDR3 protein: CSVAMDTYYEQYF. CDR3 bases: TGCAGCGTTGCCATGGACACTTACTACGAGCAGTACTTC.

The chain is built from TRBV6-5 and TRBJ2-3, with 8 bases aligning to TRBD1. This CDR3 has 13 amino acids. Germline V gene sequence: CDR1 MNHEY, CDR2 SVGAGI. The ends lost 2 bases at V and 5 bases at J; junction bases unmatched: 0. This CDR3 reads CASSYGTGDTQYF. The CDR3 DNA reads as TGTGCCAGCAGTTACGGGACAGGAGATACGCAGTATTTT.

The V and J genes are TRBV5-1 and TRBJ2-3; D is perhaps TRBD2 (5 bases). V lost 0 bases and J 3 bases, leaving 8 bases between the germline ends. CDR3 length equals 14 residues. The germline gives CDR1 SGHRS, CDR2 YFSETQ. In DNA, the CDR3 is TGCGCCAGCAGCTTGGCGGGGAGTACAGATACGCAGTATTTT. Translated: CASSLAGSTDTQYF.

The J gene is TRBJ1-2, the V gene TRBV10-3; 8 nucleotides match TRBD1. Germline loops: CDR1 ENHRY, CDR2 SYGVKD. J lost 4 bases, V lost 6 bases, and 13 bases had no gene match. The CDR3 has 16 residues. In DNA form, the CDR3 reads TGTGCCATCAGCCAACCGGGACAGGCCCTTTCCTATGGCTACACCTTC. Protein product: CAISQPGQALSYGYTF.

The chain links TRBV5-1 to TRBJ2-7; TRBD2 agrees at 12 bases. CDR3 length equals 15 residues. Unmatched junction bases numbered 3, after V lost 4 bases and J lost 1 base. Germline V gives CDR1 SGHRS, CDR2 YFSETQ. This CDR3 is CASSQTSGRSYEQYF. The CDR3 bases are TGCGCCAGCAGCCAGACTAGCGGGAGATCCTACGAGCAGTACTTC.

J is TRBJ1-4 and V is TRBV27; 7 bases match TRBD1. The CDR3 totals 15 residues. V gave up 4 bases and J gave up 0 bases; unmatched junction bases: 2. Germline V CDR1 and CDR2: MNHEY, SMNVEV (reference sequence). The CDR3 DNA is TGTGCCAGCAGTTGGGACAGTGCAACTAATGAAAAACTGTTTTTT. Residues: CASSWDSATNEKLFF.

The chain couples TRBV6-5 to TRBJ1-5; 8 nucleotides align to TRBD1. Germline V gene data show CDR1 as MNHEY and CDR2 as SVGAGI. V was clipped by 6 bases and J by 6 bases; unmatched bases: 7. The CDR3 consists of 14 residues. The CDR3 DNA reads TGTGCCAGCAGGGACAGGACAGGGCCTCAGCCCCAGCATTTT. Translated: CASRDRTGPQPQHF.

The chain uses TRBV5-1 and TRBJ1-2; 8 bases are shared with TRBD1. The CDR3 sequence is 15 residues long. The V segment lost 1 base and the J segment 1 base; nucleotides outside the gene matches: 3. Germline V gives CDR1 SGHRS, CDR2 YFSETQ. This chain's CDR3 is CASSLSTGGNYGYTF. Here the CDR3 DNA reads TGCGCCAGCAGCTTGAGTACAGGGGGTAACTATGGCTACACCTTC.

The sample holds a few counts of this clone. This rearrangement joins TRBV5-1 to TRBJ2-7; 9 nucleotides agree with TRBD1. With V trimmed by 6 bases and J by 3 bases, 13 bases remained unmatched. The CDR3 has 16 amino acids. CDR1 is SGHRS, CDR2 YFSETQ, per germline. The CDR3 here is CASIGDRDGGGYEQYF. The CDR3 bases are TGCGCCAGCATAGGGGACAGGGACGGAGGAGGCTACGAGCAGTACTTC.

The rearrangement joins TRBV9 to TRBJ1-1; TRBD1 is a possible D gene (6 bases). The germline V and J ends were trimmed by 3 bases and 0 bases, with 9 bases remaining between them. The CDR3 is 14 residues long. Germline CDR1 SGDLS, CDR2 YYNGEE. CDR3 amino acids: CASSGRTVNTEAFF. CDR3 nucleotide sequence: TGTGCCAGCAGCGGCCGGACAGTGAACACTGAAGCTTTCTTT.

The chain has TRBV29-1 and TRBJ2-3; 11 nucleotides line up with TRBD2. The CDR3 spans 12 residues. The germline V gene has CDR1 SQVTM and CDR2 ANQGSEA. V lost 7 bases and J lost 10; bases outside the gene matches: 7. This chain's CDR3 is CSGSGGGIAQYF. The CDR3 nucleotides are TGCAGCGGTAGCGGGGGGGGAATCGCGCAGTATTTT.

CDR3 DNA: TGTGCCAGCGAATTGGGATCCCCAAGGGGGACCCAGTACTTC. The encoded protein is CASELGSPRGTQYF. V usage is TRBV2 and J usage is TRBJ2-5; the D gene is possibly TRBD1 (5 bases). The CDR3 runs 14 residues. Deletions cut 8 bases from V and 7 bases from J, with 20 bases between. The V gene's germline CDR1 is SNHLY and CDR2 FYNNEI.

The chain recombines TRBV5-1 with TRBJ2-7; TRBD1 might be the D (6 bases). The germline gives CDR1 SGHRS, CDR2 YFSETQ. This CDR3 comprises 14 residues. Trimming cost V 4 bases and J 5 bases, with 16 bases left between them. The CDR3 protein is CASSQGSGVHEQYF. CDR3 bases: TGCGCCAGCAGCCAGGGGTCAGGGGTCCACGAGCAGTACTTC.

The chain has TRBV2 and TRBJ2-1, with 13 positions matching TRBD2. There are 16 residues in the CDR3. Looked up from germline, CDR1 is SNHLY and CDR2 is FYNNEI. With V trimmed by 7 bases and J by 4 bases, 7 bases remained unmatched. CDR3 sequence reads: CASIPPTSGGYNEQFF. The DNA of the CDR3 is TGTGCCAGCATCCCTCCGACTAGCGGGGGGTACAATGAGCAGTTCTTC.

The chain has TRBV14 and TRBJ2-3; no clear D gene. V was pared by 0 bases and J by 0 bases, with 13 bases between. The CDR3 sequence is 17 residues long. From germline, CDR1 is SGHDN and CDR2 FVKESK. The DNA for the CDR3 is TGTGCCAGCAGCCAAGATCGAACAACCCTCAGCACAGATACGCAGTATTTT. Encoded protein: CASSQDRTTLSTDTQYF.

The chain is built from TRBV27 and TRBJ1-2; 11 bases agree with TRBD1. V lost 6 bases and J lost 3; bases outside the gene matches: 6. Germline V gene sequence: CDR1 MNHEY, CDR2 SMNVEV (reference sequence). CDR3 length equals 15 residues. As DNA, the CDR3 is TGTGCCAGCAGGGCCGGACAGGGGGCTTACTATGGCTACACCTTC. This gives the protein CASRAGQGAYYGYTF.

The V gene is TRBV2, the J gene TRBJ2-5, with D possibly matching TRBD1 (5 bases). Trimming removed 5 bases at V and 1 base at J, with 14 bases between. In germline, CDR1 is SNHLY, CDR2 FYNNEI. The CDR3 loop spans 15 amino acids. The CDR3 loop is CASSLRANLQETQYF. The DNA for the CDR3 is TGTGCCAGCAGTCTCAGGGCCAACCTCCAAGAGACCCAGTACTTC.